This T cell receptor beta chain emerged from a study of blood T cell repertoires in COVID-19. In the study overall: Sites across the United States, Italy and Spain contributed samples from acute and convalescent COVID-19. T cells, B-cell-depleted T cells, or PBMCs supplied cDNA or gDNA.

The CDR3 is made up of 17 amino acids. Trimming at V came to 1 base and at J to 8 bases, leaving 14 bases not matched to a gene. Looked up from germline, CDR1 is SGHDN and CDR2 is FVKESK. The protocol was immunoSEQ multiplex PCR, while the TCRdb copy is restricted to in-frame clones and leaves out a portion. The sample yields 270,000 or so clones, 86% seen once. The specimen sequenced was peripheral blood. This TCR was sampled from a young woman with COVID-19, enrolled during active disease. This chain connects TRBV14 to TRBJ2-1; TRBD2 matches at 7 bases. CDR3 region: CASSQAVPAGYGDEQFF. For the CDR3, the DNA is TGTGCCAGCAGCCAAGCGGTTCCAGCGGGGTATGGGGATGAGCAGTTCTTC.